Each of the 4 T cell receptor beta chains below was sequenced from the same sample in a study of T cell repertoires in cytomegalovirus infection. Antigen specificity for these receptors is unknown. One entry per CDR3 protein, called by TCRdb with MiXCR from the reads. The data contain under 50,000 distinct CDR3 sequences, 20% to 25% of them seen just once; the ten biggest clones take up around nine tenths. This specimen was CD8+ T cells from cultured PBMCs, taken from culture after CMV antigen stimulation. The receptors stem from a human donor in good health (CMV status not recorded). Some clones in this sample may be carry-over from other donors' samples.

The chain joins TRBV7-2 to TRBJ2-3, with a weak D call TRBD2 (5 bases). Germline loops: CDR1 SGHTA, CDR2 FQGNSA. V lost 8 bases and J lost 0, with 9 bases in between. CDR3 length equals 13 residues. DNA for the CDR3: TGTGCCAGCCCGGGGTCTAGCACAGATACGCAGTATTTT. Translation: CASPGSSTDTQYF. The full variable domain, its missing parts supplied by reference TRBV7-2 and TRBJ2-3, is GAGVSQSPSNKVTEKGKDVELRCDPISGHTALYWYRQSLGQGLEFLIYFQGNSAPDKSGLPSDRFSAERTGGSVSTLTIQRTQQEDSAVYLCASPGSSTDTQYFGPGTRLTVL.

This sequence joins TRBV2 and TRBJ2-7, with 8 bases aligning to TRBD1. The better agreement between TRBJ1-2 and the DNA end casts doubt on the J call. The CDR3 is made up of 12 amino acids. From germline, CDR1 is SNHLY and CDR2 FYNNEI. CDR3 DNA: TGTGCCAGCAGGAGGACAGGGTATGGCTACACCTTC. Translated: CASRRTGYGYTF.

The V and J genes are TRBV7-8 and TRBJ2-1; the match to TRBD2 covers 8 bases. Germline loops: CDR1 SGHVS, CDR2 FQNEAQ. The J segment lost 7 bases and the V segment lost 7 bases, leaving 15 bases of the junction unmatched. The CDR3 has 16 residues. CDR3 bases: TGTGCCAGCACCTCTCCGGGGGGGGCATTGGGGAATGAGCAGTTCTTC. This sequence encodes CASTSPGGALGNEQFF. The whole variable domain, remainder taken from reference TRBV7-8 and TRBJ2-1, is GAGVSQSPRYKVAKRGQDVALRCDPISGHVSLFWYQQALGQGPEFLTYFQNEAQLDKSGLPSDRFFAERPEGSVSTLKIQRTQQEDSAVYLCASTSPGGALGNEQFFGPGTRLTVL.

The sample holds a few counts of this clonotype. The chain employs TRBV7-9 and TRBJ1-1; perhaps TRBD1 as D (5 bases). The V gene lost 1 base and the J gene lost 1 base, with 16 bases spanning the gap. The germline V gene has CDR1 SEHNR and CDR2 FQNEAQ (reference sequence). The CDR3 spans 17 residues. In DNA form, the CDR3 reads TGTGCCAGCAGCTTAGATTGGGGCTCCTTATCGAACACTGAAGCTTTCTTT. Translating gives CASSLDWGSLSNTEAFF.